This T cell receptor gamma chain came from a study of γδ T cells in repeated Plasmodium falciparum infection. Study conclusions and caveats: Malian donors came from one small rural village, predominantly one ethnic group.

The trim removed 0 bases at V and 1 base at J, leaving 3 bases unmatched. The germline V gene encodes CDR1 EGSTGY and CDR2 YDSYTSSV. The CDR3 runs to 14 residues. Gammadelta T cells were flow-sorted from PBMC into Vgamma9/Vdelta2+ and Vdelta2-negative populations for bulk analysis. This clone was seen at least ten times. Its antigen is unknown. Other DNA sequences in this sample translate to the same CDR3. Each sorted gammadelta sample had TRG and TRD chains sequenced. With CATT, TCRdb re-called clones from the multiplex PCR reads. The table includes some 32,000 gamma-chain clones, 1.4% detected once. The sequenced material came from gamma-delta T cells from blood. The chain joins TRGV4 to TRGJ1 or TRGJ2. This sequence originates from a pool of human donors (malaria-infected and uninfected, not separated). CDR3 bases: TGTGCCACCTGGGATGGGCCTAATTATTATAAGAAACTCTTT. It is translated as CATWDGPNYYKKLF.